Shown below are 26 T cell receptor beta chains from a single sample sequenced in a study of shared clonotypes between healthy human individuals. Method: immunoSEQ multiplex PCR; TCRdb's copy keeps in-frame clones and lacks some. This table holds approximately 2.4 million clones, around 95% found once. Material for sequencing was naive CD4+ T cells sorted from blood. Subset defined: CD45RA+ positively selected. The receptors come from a man in his late teens or twenties in good health.

The V gene is TRBV19, the J gene TRBJ1-2; D unclear. The CDR3 runs to 14 residues. Germline V lookup: CDR1 LNHDA, CDR2 SQIVND (reference sequence). Trimming left V 3 bases short and J 2 bases short, with 10 bases between. CDR3 nucleotides: TGTGCCAGTAGTATTTCCGCGGGAAACTATGGCTACACCTTC. It is translated as CASSISAGNYGYTF.

This sequence joins TRBV6-5 and TRBJ2-3; possible D gene TRBD1, 5 bases. Trimming took 6 bases from V and 5 from J, leaving 18 bases between them. The CDR3 has 15 residues. Germline values: CDR1 MNHEY, CDR2 SVGAGI. CDR3 bases: TGTGCCAGCAGATTAGATGACAGATGGGGAGATACGCAGTATTTT. Translation gives CASRLDDRWGDTQYF.

Turning to this clone: Other DNA sequences from this sample encode an identical CDR3 as well. V usage is TRBV5-1 and J usage is TRBJ2-1; possibly TRBD2 for D (6 bases). Deletions cut 0 bases from V and 1 base from J, with 11 bases between. This CDR3 contains 16 residues. Germline loops: CDR1 SGHRS, CDR2 YFSETQ. The CDR3 DNA sequence: TGCGCCAGCAGCTTGGTAGGCGGGACGTCCTACAATGAGCAGTTCTTC. It yields the protein CASSLVGGTSYNEQFF. The entire variable domain, with the rest obtained from reference TRBV5-1 and TRBJ2-1, is as follows: KAGVTQTPRYLIKTRGQQVTLSCSPISGHRSVSWYQQTPGQGLQFLFEYFSETQRNKGNFPGRFSGRQFSNSRSEMNVSTLELGDSALYLCASSLVGGTSYNEQFFGPGTRLTVL.

The chain links TRBV5-6 to TRBJ2-1, with D perhaps TRBD1 or TRBD2 (5 bases each). Trimming left V 4 bases short and J 7 bases short, with 9 bases between. Germline-derived CDR1 and CDR2 are SGHDT and YYEEEE. This CDR3 is 12 amino acids long. The CDR3 nucleotides are TGTGCCAGCAGCCTTTGGGGGAATGAGCAGTTCTTC. It encodes CASSLWGNEQFF.

The V call is TRBV7-2, the J call TRBJ1-6, with TRBD1 matching over 9 bases. Germline V CDR1 and CDR2: SGHTA, FQGNSA. CDR3 length: 15 amino acids. Germline trimming cut 5 bases from V and 5 bases from J; bases unmatched to any gene: 4. The CDR3 DNA reads as TGTGCCAGCAGCCCAAGGACAGGGGATAATTCACCCCTCCACTTT. Translating gives CASSPRTGDNSPLHF.

This rearrangement joins TRBV5-1 to TRBJ2-7; 12 positions agree with TRBD2. The CDR3 is made up of 18 amino acids. V lost 1 base and J lost 2; bases outside the gene matches: 10. The germline V gene encodes CDR1 SGHRS and CDR2 YFSETQ. CDR3: CASSLTPTGTSGPYEQYF. The DNA for the CDR3 is TGCGCCAGCAGCTTGACTCCTACGGGGACTAGCGGGCCCTACGAGCAGTACTTC. The full variable domain, rest sourced from reference TRBV5-1 and TRBJ2-7, is KAGVTQTPRYLIKTRGQQVTLSCSPISGHRSVSWYQQTPGQGLQFLFEYFSETQRNKGNFPGRFSGRQFSNSRSEMNVSTLELGDSALYLCASSLTPTGTSGPYEQYFGPGTRLTVT.

This sequence joins TRBV5-1 and TRBJ1-4, with D perhaps matching TRBD1 (5 bases). The CDR3 contains 14 residues. Germline CDR1 SGHRS, CDR2 YFSETQ. Trimming shortened V by 2 bases and J by 3 bases, and 8 bases separated the two germline ends. Here the CDR3 reads CASSFGAANEKLFF. In nucleotides, the CDR3 is TGCGCCAGCAGCTTTGGGGCGGCTAATGAAAAACTGTTTTTT.

CDR3 loop: CASSEMLYSNQPQHF. For the CDR3, the DNA is TGTGCCAGCAGTGAAATGCTCTATAGCAATCAGCCCCAGCATTTT. This rearrangement joins TRBV6-1 to TRBJ1-5; D is undetermined. Trimming took 2 bases from V and 0 from J, leaving 8 bases between them. The CDR3 extends over 15 amino acids. Germline V gene data show CDR1 as MNHNS and CDR2 as SASEGT.

Concerning this clone: The same CDR3 also results from other DNA sequences found in this sample. V usage is TRBV4-3 and J usage is TRBJ2-7; no reliable D call. The CDR3 consists of 13 residues. CDR1 is LGHNA, CDR2 YSLEER, per germline. V lost 0 bases and J 4 bases, leaving 7 bases between the germline ends. DNA of the CDR3: TGCGCCAGCAGCCAAGAAGGCGGATACGAGCAGTACTTC. It translates to CASSQEGGYEQYF.

Note on this clone: One end of the junction varies from germline; a read error may be responsible. The chain combines TRBV19 with TRBJ2-6, with D perhaps matching TRBD2 (6 bases). Germline CDR1 and CDR2: LNHDA and SQIVND (reference sequence). This CDR3 comprises 16 residues. CDR3 bases: TGTGCCAGTAGCCTAGCGTACCTCTCTGGGGCCAACGTCCCGACTTTC. Protein sequence: CASSLAYLSGANVPTF.

Remarks on this clone: Other DNA sequences in the sample encode the same CDR3. This rearrangement joins TRBV5-1 to TRBJ2-7; 7 bases are shared with TRBD1. This CDR3 has 14 amino acids. V shed 4 bases and J 0 bases; nucleotides not matched to a gene: 4. CDR1 SGHRS and CDR2 YFSETQ come from the germline V gene. CDR3 in DNA: TGCGCCAGCAGCCGAGGGGACAGCTCCTACGAGCAGTACTTC. It yields the protein CASSRGDSSYEQYF.

The chain combines TRBV7-9 with TRBJ2-5; no clear D. V was pared by 1 base and J by 2 bases, with 8 bases between. This CDR3 is 14 amino acids long. The germline V gene encodes CDR1 SEHNR and CDR2 FQNEAQ (reference sequence). In DNA, the CDR3 is TGTGCCAGCAGCTTAGGTACGCCTCAAGAGACCCAGTACTTC. It translates to CASSLGTPQETQYF.

This chain links TRBV6-1 with TRBJ2-4, with 8 nucleotides matching TRBD1. The germline gives CDR1 MNHNS, CDR2 SASEGT. The CDR3 is 17 residues long. After removal of 0 bases from V and 2 bases from J, the junction contained 6 bases not matched to a gene. The CDR3 spells CASSEALWTGPKNIQYF. The CDR3, as DNA: TGTGCCAGCAGTGAAGCGCTCTGGACAGGGCCCAAAAACATTCAGTACTTC.

The chain has TRBV7-9 and TRBJ1-2, with 9 bases that match TRBD1. This CDR3 is 15 amino acids long. V dropped 5 bases and J dropped 0; count of bases not matched to a gene: 4. The V gene's germline CDR1 is SEHNR and CDR2 FQNEAQ (reference sequence). DNA for the CDR3: TGTGCCAGCAGCCCGGGGACAGGGCCTAACTATGGCTACACCTTC. It codes for CASSPGTGPNYGYTF.

This rearrangement joins TRBV6-6 to TRBJ1-2, with 10 bases lining up with TRBD1. The CDR3 sequence is 15 residues long. From germline, CDR1 is MNHNY and CDR2 SVGAGI (reference sequence). Germline trimming cut 6 bases from V and 6 bases from J; bases unmatched to any gene: 10. CDR3 sequence reads: CASSPRLGTGDGYTF. The CDR3 region has the DNA TGTGCCAGCAGCCCACGTCTAGGGACAGGGGATGGCTACACCTTC.

V is TRBV18 and J is TRBJ2-1, with D possibly TRBD1 on 5 matching bases. The CDR3 is 16 amino acids. Per germline, CDR1 KGHSH and CDR2 LQKENI. V was clipped by 3 bases and J by 0 bases, with 12 bases between them. In nucleotides, the CDR3 is TGTGCCAGCTCACCTCCAGGGTCTAGCTCCTACAATGAGCAGTTCTTC. Amino acids: CASSPPGSSSYNEQFF.

The chain is built from TRBV19 and TRBJ1-5; TRBD1 aligns across 8 bases. J lost 6 bases, V lost 5 bases, and 3 bases had no gene match. Per germline, CDR1 LNHDA and CDR2 SQIVND (reference sequence). CDR3 length equals 13 residues. The DNA of the CDR3 is TGTGCCAGTAGTTCCGACAGGGGTCAGCCCCAGCATTTT. It codes for CASSSDRGQPQHF.

This chain uses TRBV10-3 with TRBJ1-2, with D unclear. V shed 2 bases and J shed 0 bases, with 10 bases lying between them. Germline assignment: CDR1 ENHRY and CDR2 SYGVKD. The CDR3 totals 15 residues. CDR3 in amino acids: CAISENMGANYGYTF. The CDR3 DNA is TGTGCCATCAGTGAGAATATGGGAGCTAACTATGGCTACACCTTC.

Worth noting for this clone: Other DNA sequences within the sample encode an identical CDR3. The DNA of the CDR3 is TGTGCCTGGAGGGAGACCAATTCACCCCTCCACTTT. Translated: CAWRETNSPLHF. This rearrangement joins TRBV30 to TRBJ1-6; no clear D. The CDR3 has 12 residues. Germline values: CDR1 GTSNPN, CDR2 SVGIG (reference sequence). Trimming stripped 3 bases from V and 7 bases from J, with 7 bases between.

The chain uses TRBV29-1 and TRBJ1-1; 10 nucleotides line up with TRBD1. Trimming at V came to 4 bases and at J to 5 bases, leaving 7 bases not matched to a gene. The V gene's germline CDR1 is SQVTM and CDR2 ANQGSEA. The CDR3 has 14 amino acids. CDR3 nucleotides: TGCAGCGTTGCTTTGACAGGGGGCCTGACTGAAGCTTTCTTT. Residues: CSVALTGGLTEAFF.

The chain combines TRBV29-1 with TRBJ2-2, with no clear D. Germline values: CDR1 SQVTM, CDR2 ANQGSEA. CDR3 length: 17 amino acids. V was shortened by 0 bases and J by 4 bases, with 18 bases between the two germline ends. The CDR3 DNA reads as TGCAGCGTTGAAGAAATAAGAGACATATGGGGCACCGGGGAGCTGTTTTTT. It is translated as CSVEEIRDIWGTGELFF.

This clone was picked up one time. The chain combines TRBV6-1 with TRBJ1-2; 9 bases are a match to TRBD1. This CDR3 has 13 residues. V was pared by 6 bases and J by 2 bases, with 1 base of the junction left unmatched. The V gene's germline CDR1 is MNHNS and CDR2 SASEGT. In nucleotides, the CDR3 is TGTGCCAGCAGAGGGACAGGGAACTATGGCTACACCTTC. Translating it yields CASRGTGNYGYTF.

This rearrangement joins TRBV9 to TRBJ1-2; TRBD1 aligns across 8 bases. The CDR3 totals 14 residues. The J segment lost 5 bases and the V segment lost 0 bases, leaving 3 bases of the junction unmatched. CDR1 and CDR2 (germline): SGDLS, YYNGEE. The CDR3 DNA follows: TGTGCCAGCAGCGTAGATGACAGGGGATATGGCTACACCTTC. The encoded protein is CASSVDDRGYGYTF.

J is TRBJ2-5 and V is TRBV13, with D perhaps given as TRBD1 or TRBD2 (5 bases each). The V end was cut by 5 bases, the J end by 2 bases, with 15 bases between. From germline, CDR1 is PRHDT and CDR2 FYEKMQ (reference sequence). The CDR3 loop spans 15 amino acids. Written as DNA, the CDR3 is TGTGCCAGCAGCACCCTCGGGACCAAACAAGAGACCCAGTACTTC. Translation: CASSTLGTKQETQYF.

The chain couples TRBV10-3 to TRBJ2-1; TRBD2 matches at 8 bases. This CDR3 has 16 residues. Germline V gene sequence: CDR1 ENHRY, CDR2 SYGVKD. V lost 3 bases to trimming and J lost 0 bases; unmatched junction nucleotides: 4. The CDR3 is CAISDTSGSSYNEQFF. The CDR3 nucleotides are TGTGCCATCAGTGATACAAGCGGGAGCTCCTACAATGAGCAGTTCTTC.

V is TRBV7-9 and J is TRBJ2-2; D not certain. Germline loops: CDR1 SEHNR, CDR2 FQNEAQ (reference sequence). V shed 0 bases and J shed 1 base, with 3 bases lying between them. This CDR3 region has 14 residues. The CDR3: CASSLAQNTGELFF. The CDR3 DNA is TGTGCCAGCAGCTTAGCGCAGAACACCGGGGAGCTGTTTTTT.